This is a list of T cell receptor beta chains from one sample in a study of blood T cell repertoires in COVID-19. TCRdb's table, derived via immunoSEQ multiplex PCR, lists solely in-frame clones and lacks some. The sample has 200,000 to 250,000 clones, 75% to 90% seen once. The specimen was peripheral blood. These receptors were collected from a young man with COVID-19, enrolled during active disease. Both conserved end residues are part of each CDR3. The D gene is left open where the match is weak. A clone size is listed for some rows: how often the clone was seen (once, few, many), or a class if it is expanded.

clone_size | cdr3_length | j_call | d_call | v_call | cdr3_nt | cdr3_aa
- | 15 | TRBJ2-1 | TRBD1 | TRBV15 | TGTGCCACCAGCAGAGCGCAGGGGGCGCACAATGAGCAGTTCTTC | CATSRAQGAHNEQFF
- | 15 | TRBJ1-6 | TRBD1 | TRBV15 | TGTGCCACCAGCAGAGGCAGGGACAGTCGTTCACCCCTCCACTTT | CATSRGRDSRSPLHF
- | 13 | TRBJ1-2 | - | TRBV9 | TGTGCCAGCAGCGGGCCAGGGCGCTATGGCTACACCTTC | CASSGPGRYGYTF
- | 18 | TRBJ2-7 | - | TRBV11-2 | TGTGCCAGCAGCTTAACATGGAGAACCAGGGACTGGATGAGCGAGCAGTACTTC | CASSLTWRTRDWMSEQYF
- | 13 | TRBJ2-7 | - | TRBV13 | TGTGCCAGCAGCCCCGGGACTGGCTACGAGCAGTACTTC | CASSPGTGYEQYF
- | 14 | TRBJ2-3 | - | TRBV4-3 | TGCGCCAGCAGCCAAGCCGGGGAAACAGATACGCAGTATTTT | CASSQAGETDTQYF
- | 16 | TRBJ1-2 | TRBD1 | TRBV2 | TGTGCCAGCAGTCCCGATAGACCGGGACAGGGTTATGGCTACACCTTC | CASSPDRPGQGYGYTF
- | 16 | TRBJ1-5 | TRBD1 | TRBV27 | TGTGCCAGCAGTGCTTACAGGGGAGACGGCAATCAGCCCCAGCATTTT | CASSAYRGDGNQPQHF
medium-sized | 13 | TRBJ1-5 | - | TRBV5-6 | TGTGCCAGCAGCTTCCGTCCCAATCAGCCCCAGCATTTT | CASSFRPNQPQHF
once | 14 | TRBJ1-1 | - | TRBV5-4 | TGTGCCAGCAGCTTGGAAGGGGCGAGGACTGAAGCTTTCTTT | CASSLEGARTEAFF
- | 14 | TRBJ1-3 | TRBD1 | TRBV28 | TGTGCCAGCAGTATTGACAGGGTGGGAAACACCATATATTTT | CASSIDRVGNTIYF
- | 15 | TRBJ2-1 | TRBD2 | TRBV15 | TGTGCCACCAGCGTTCAGCGGGGGGGCTACAATGAGCAGTTCTTC | CATSVQRGGYNEQFF
once | 14 | TRBJ1-2 | TRBD1 | TRBV7-9 | TGTGCCAGCAGCCGCACGGGACAGGTATTTGGCTACACCTTC | CASSRTGQVFGYTF
- | 17 | TRBJ2-2 | TRBD1 | TRBV29-1 | TGCAGCGTCGCCGGACAGGGGGCTGGAATTGGGATCGGGGAGCTGTTTTTT | CSVAGQGAGIGIGELFF
few | 13 | TRBJ2-5 | - | TRBV15 | TGTGCCACCAGCAGCCTAGCGCGGGAGACCCAGTACTTC | CATSSLARETQYF
- | 13 | TRBJ2-7 | - | TRBV6-2/TRBV6-3 | TGTGCCAGCAGTTACATACTATTCTACGAGCAGTACTTC | CASSYILFYEQYF
- | 17 | TRBJ2-3 | TRBD2 | TRBV5-1 | TGCGCCAGCAGCACTGGACTAGCGGGGGGGCCCGGAGATACGCAGTATTTT | CASSTGLAGGPGDTQYF
once | 18 | TRBJ2-1 | - | TRBV21-1 | TGTGCCAGCAGCAAAGCAGGACAGGGGTTACAAGGGGGCAATGAGCAGTTCTTC | CASSKAGQGLQGGNEQFF
- | 16 | TRBJ2-5 | - | TRBV28 | TGTGCCAGCGGGTTATCCGACGCCGGACATACGCTGACCCAGTACTTC | CASGLSDAGHTLTQYF
- | 14 | TRBJ2-7 | TRBD1 | TRBV19 | TGTGCCAGTAGTAGGGGACAGGAGTCCTACGAGCAGTACTTC | CASSRGQESYEQYF
- | 16 | TRBJ1-2 | - | TRBV10-3 | TGTGCCATCAGTGAGGCGACGAAGGGGCCCGGGTCCGGCTACACCTTC | CAISEATKGPGSGYTF
- | 13 | TRBJ1-4 | - | TRBV6-6 | TGTGCCAGCGAATGGGGGAGGGGTGAAAAACTGTTTTTT | CASEWGRGEKLFF
- | 15 | TRBJ2-7 | TRBD2 | TRBV6-1 | TGTGCCAGCAGTGAACCGGGACTAGCGACCTACGAGCAGTACTTC | CASSEPGLATYEQYF
- | 14 | TRBJ2-1 | TRBD2 | TRBV30 | TGTGCCTGGCGACTAGCCGTGAATCTCAATGAGCAGTTCTTC | CAWRLAVNLNEQFF
- | 14 | TRBJ1-1 | - | TRBV11-2 | TGTGCCAGCAGCTTTGGATACAGTAACACTGAAGCTTTCTTT | CASSFGYSNTEAFF
- | 15 | TRBJ1-5 | TRBD1 | TRBV7-8 | TGTGCCAGCAGAGCAGACAGGGGAAGCAATCAGCCCCAGCATTTT | CASRADRGSNQPQHF
once | 14 | TRBJ2-7 | - | TRBV7-2 | TGTGCCAGCAGCTTTGGCGGTAGCACCTACGAGCAGTACTTC | CASSFGGSTYEQYF
few | 15 | TRBJ2-7 | TRBD2 | TRBV28 | TGTGCCAGCAGTTCCTTGGGGGGGAAGCGCTACGAGCAGTACTTC | CASSSLGGKRYEQYF
- | 16 | TRBJ1-2 | TRBD1 | TRBV19 | TGTGCCAGTAGTGTCACAGGGGGCGCCCTGAAGTATGGCTACACCTTC | CASSVTGGALKYGYTF
- | 14 | TRBJ1-1 | TRBD1 | TRBV6-2/TRBV6-3 | TGTGCCAGCAGCCCGGGACAGGGATTCACTGAAGCTTTCTTT | CASSPGQGFTEAFF
- | 15 | TRBJ1-5 | TRBD1 | TRBV28 | TGTGCCAGCAGGGGACAGGGGATCGGCAATCAGCCCCAGCATTTT | CASRGQGIGNQPQHF
- | 13 | TRBJ2-7 | - | TRBV5-4 | TGTGCCAGCAGCTTGGTATCGGACTCCTTCTTGTACTTC | CASSLVSDSFLYF
- | 15 | TRBJ1-1 | - | TRBV27 | TGTGCCAGCAGTTTATCAGGGGCTCCAAACACTGAAGCTTTCTTT | CASSLSGAPNTEAFF
once | 15 | TRBJ2-7 | - | TRBV28 | TGTGCCAGCACGGGAGCTGAGGGGGCCTCCTACGAGCAGTACTTC | CASTGAEGASYEQYF
- | 15 | TRBJ1-2 | - | TRBV6-6 | TGTGCCAGCAGCCCCTCGACATGGGTTAACTATGGCTACACCTTC | CASSPSTWVNYGYTF
- | 15 | TRBJ1-1 | - | TRBV5-1 | TGCGCCAGCAGCCCCAATGGGGGGGAGGCCACTGAAGCTTTCTTT | CASSPNGGEATEAFF
- | 16 | TRBJ2-3 | TRBD2 | TRBV9 | TGTGCCAGCAGCGAGGGACTAGCGGGGGGCACAGATACGCAGTATTTT | CASSEGLAGGTDTQYF